The sample holds many counts of the clone carrying this TCR beta chain. What it recognizes is unknown. Amplification of TCR beta CDR3 regions was performed using RNA transcripts as template. TCR CDR3 underwent first-round RT-PCR with the HTBI primer set. MiXCR was run by TCRdb on the multiplex PCR reads, yielding one entry per CDR3 protein. The data show 600,000 to 650,000 distinct CDR3 sequences, 15% to 20% seen once. Graves' hyperthyroidism without ophthalmopathy progression within 18 months was termed stable. Exclusion of a patient resulted from uncontrolled infection, other autoimmune disease, pregnancy or lactation. These data originate in a study of T cells in Graves' hyperthyroidism and ophthalmopathy. This CDR3 is built from 14 residues. The V gene lost 6 bases and the J gene lost 0 bases, with 12 bases spanning the gap. Germline-derived CDR1 and CDR2 are DFQATT and SNEGSKA (reference sequence).

Study-level findings and limits: The model's output predicted ophthalmopathy at a median of around 6.9 months prior to onset.

The receptor was derived from a young woman with Graves' hyperthyroidism. Sample: blood. The chain couples TRBV20-1 to TRBJ2-4; no reliable D call. This CDR3 is CSARQYLAKNIQYF. The CDR3, as DNA: TGCAGTGCCAGACAATATCTAGCCAAAAACATTCAGTACTTC.